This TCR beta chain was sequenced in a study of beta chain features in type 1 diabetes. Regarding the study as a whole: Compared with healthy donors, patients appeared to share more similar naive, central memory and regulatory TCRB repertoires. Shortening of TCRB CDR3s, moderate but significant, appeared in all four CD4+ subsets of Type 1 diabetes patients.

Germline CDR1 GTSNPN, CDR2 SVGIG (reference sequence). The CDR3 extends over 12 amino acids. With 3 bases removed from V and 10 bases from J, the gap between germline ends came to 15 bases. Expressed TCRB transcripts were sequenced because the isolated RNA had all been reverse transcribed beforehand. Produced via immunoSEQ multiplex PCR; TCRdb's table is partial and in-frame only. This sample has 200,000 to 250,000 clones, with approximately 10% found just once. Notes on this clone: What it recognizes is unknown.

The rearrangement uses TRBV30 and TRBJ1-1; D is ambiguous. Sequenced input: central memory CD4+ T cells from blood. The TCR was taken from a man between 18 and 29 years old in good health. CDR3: CAWSGSELGAFF. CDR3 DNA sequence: TGTGCCTGGAGCGGTTCCGAGCTGGGAGCTTTCTTT.